This entry is about one TCR beta chain. It has no known antigen specificity. No clone much larger than this one lies a single base away; base qualities are absent. The CDR3 measures 13 amino acids from cysteine to phenylalanine. The CDR3 DNA has 39 bases and is translated from base 1. Reading the germline V gene gives CDR1 MGHRA and CDR2 YSYEKL. V and J lose 3 bases and 5 bases, and a span of 8 bases separates them. TCR beta CDR3 regions were amplified from RNA transcripts for repertoire sequencing. A first-round RT-PCR used HTBI primers with the Qiagen OneStep RT-PCR kit, followed by a second-round multiplex PCR, size selection and purification. The libraries underwent paired-end sequencing with 100 bp reads on an Illumina HiSeq2000. As for how the authors treated the data: Reads were processed with SOAPnuke, discarding reads with adapters, uncalled bases, mean Phred below 15, or no exact constant-primer or identifier match. COPE v1.2.5 was used to merge the high-quality paired reads. Unique nucleotide sequences were defined as clonotypes and aligned to IMGT TRB V, D and J references using MiTCR v1.1. Only V-J combinations with frequency above 0.0001 were analysed, covering about 99% of repertoires. For each V-J combination, a TCR clonal expansion and chaos score was defined as the ratio of F50 clonal expansion to chaos observed in the TCRdist matrix. Welch's t-statistics and random forest were used to reduce the features to some 13 V-J combinations, which were then used as input to a naive Bayes classifier. Thyroid-blood repertoire similarity was quantified with the Morisita-Horn index. Using fastp at Q25 and MiXCR, TCRdb reprocessed the public reads and kept productive beta chains. Under each unique CDR3 protein, matching rows form one entry showing the most common genes and DNA. TCRdb, rather than the study authors, made the V and J calls. The sample records 650,000 to 900,000 distinct CDR3 sequences, roughly 41% of which are singletons. Together, the top ten hold about 40% of the sample.

The entry originates in a study of Graves' ophthalmopathy and Graves' hyperthyroidism (dated by TCRdb to the late 2010s). At the level of the whole study: Peripheral blood samples were taken at the time of initial diagnosis, before any treatment was given. To explore V-J signatures that separate ophthalmopathy from hyperthyroidism, a discovery set of about 96 patients was enrolled, consisting of under 50 with ophthalmopathy and some 56 with stable hyperthyroidism. In roughly 6 hyperthyroidism patients, the T-cell repertoires found in thyroid tissue were compared with those found in blood. The study used TCR beta repertoire signatures to distinguish Graves' ophthalmopathy from Graves' hyperthyroidism and to predict progression to ophthalmopathy. For independent validation, a separate cohort was made up of some 19 hyperthyroidism patients plus 17 patients who later progressed from hyperthyroidism to ophthalmopathy. Following sampling, methimazole starting at 30 mg daily was administered to hyperthyroidism patients, and high-dose intravenous methylprednisolone was administered to ophthalmopathy patients. In total, under 150 blood samples were TCR-sequenced: approximately 42 ophthalmopathy, some 72 hyperthyroidism and approximately 17 hyperthyroidism-to-ophthalmopathy patients. Here is what the overall study found, with its caveats: In cross-validation, the 13-signature model distinguished ophthalmopathy from stable hyperthyroidism with approximately 85% sensitivity and just under 84% specificity, and in the test set the corresponding values were approximately 79% and 70%. No statistical method was used to set the sample size in advance, and the investigators knew which group each participant was assigned to. In validation, the model predicted ophthalmopathy progression with 55% to 71% sensitivity and approximately 78% specificity; some twelve predicted patients were CT-confirmed with GO in a median of approximately six months. Among expanded thyroid clonotypes with frequency above 0.001, most also showed up in blood, which suggests that blood repertoires may reflect the thyroid immune response.

Ophthalmopathy patients had moderately to severely active disease, Clinical Activity Score of at least 3, NOSPECS grade of at least 4, and disease duration under 3 months. Patients with other autoimmune diseases, uncontrolled infections, pregnancy or lactation were excluded. Clinical symptoms, serum thyroxine, TRAb, thyroid ultrasound and orbital computed tomography formed the basis of the diagnosis. PBMCs were isolated from more than 9 ml of fresh peripheral blood by Ficoll-Paque density gradient centrifugation. Total RNA was extracted with Trizol reagent and quality-checked on an Agilent 2100 Bioanalyzer.

Source material: peripheral blood. The sequence was collected from an adult man with Graves' ophthalmopathy. This chain joins TRBV4-1 to TRBJ1-5, and perhaps TRBD1 as D gene, on 6 matching bases. The nucleotide sequence is given as TGCGCCAGCAGCCACCCAGGGGATCAGCCCCAGCATTTT. The resulting protein is CASSHPGDQPQHF.